This T cell receptor (beta chain) emerged from a study of early stage breast cancer tumors (TCRdb year 2017). With respect to the entire study: Of the 15 to 20 invasive breast tumors, about a dozen were found to be estrogen receptor-positive, progesterone receptor-positive and HER2-negative. Most of the 12 ER+/PR+/HER2- tumors were invasive ductal carcinomas, while the other four were invasive lobular carcinomas. The average read coverage per sample was roughly 10-fold. A total of over 2 million templates, representing 1,097,674 unique clonotypes, were detected across all samples. On the study overall, not on this receptor specifically: Tumors showed about 2.4-fold higher T cell density and higher clonality than adjacent normal breast tissue. Repertoires from blood and normal breast were more alike than repertoires from blood and tumor, and in about 85% of the 16 patients, comparing each tissue with blood separated tumor from normal. Chain pairing and functional markers such as CD4, CD8 and FOXP3 were not captured by bulk genomic DNA sequencing of unsorted cells. Because the cohort was small, a breakdown by tumor subtype could not be done. Enriched TCRB sequences shared across patients were found to be mostly commonly generated sequences that were unlikely to play an important role in the tumor microenvironment.

This clone was observed a single time. It has no known antigen specificity. One junction end does not reproduce the germline sequence, and a read error may be involved. Each sample was amplified in two independent genomic DNA replicates, using around 550 ng for blood and about 1.5 ug for tumor or normal breast. TCRB sequencing of genomic DNA was carried out with the ImmunoSeq Intro kit according to the manufacturer's instructions. Multiplex PCR was run for about 30 cycles using proprietary primers and spike-in control sequences for absolute quantification. Single-end 150-bp reads were used to sequence an 87-bp fragment covering the CDR3 and the flanking V and J genes. Seven samples, each with two replicates, were multiplexed per lane of an Illumina MiSeq using version 3.0 chemistry. The study's own analysis went as follows. The vendor's proprietary pipeline handled the raw data processing, merging both replicates into a single result for each sample. Clonotypes were defined as productive rearrangements sharing the V-gene family, CDR3 amino acid sequence and J-gene segment. To compute clonality, the normalized Shannon entropy (Pielou evenness) of TCRB abundances was subtracted from 1. T cell density was estimated by dividing total templates by the number of input cells inferred from the DNA input amount. Total repertoire diversity and clonality were estimated with Recon using default parameters. A clonotype counted as tumor-enriched if its abundance in tumor exceeded 0.1% and was at least 32-fold higher than its abundance in normal breast. This is the immuneACCESS table as TCRdb keeps it, with only in-frame sequences that have V and J called. A part of the clones is gone; compared with another copy, unresolved V genes explain less than half, and the rest is unexplained. V and J calls plus clone size are reproduced from that table; the DNA served to infer D and trimming. The sample data list about 21,000 clones, and roughly three quarters of these were observed just once. Jointly, the top ten make up 28% of the sample.

The study profiled bulk TCR beta-chain repertoires in matched peripheral blood, tumor and adjacent normal breast tissue taken from approximately 15 patients with early-stage breast cancer. Before surgery, roughly 5-11 mL of whole blood was collected into EDTA tubes and then processed within 2 hours. Ficoll-Paque centrifugation in SepMate-50 tubes was used to isolate peripheral blood mononuclear cells. For storage in liquid nitrogen, PBMCs were cryopreserved as aliquots of roughly 2 to 4 million cells in roughly 90% FBS with 10% DMSO. Genomic DNA was extracted with the Qiagen AllPrep DNA/RNA Mini kit. What was sequenced was blood. The source is a person aged 55 to 70 with breast cancer.

CDR3 protein: CASSEGGGDEQFF. Here is the DNA: TGTGCTAGCAGCGAGGGAGGAGGGGATGAGCAGTTCTTC. The chain joins TRBV7-7 to TRBJ2-1; TRBD2 is a possible D gene, resting on 6 matching bases. Per the germline V gene (reference sequence), SSHAT is the CDR1 and FNYEAQ is the CDR2. The CDR3 starts with the cysteine, ends with the phenylalanine, and has 13 residues. CDR3 DNA is the only sequence kept; it has 39 bases, read in frame from the first base. Joined to the reference TRBV7-7 and TRBJ2-1 proteins, this CDR3 gives the full variable domain: GAGVSQSPRYKVTKRGQDVTLRCDPISSHATLYWYQQALGQGPEFLTYFNYEAQPDKSGLPSDRFSAERPEGSISTLTIQRTEQRDSAMYRCASSEGGGDEQFFGPGTRLTVL.